This T cell receptor (beta chain) was recorded in a study of cytomegalovirus exposure and HLA in healthy donors. The J segment lost 1 base and the V segment lost 5 bases, leaving 7 bases of the junction unmatched. The CDR3 spans 16 residues. Germline CDR1 SGHAT, CDR2 FQNNGV. PCR amplification relied on 60 Vbeta primers (plus 13 Jbeta primers). Clones were read by immunoSEQ multiplex PCR, and TCRdb kept only the in-frame ones, dropping some. The table lists over 90,000 clones, around 61% of them singletons, with under 3.5% in the top ten. Overall study findings and caveats: An assumption of roughly uniform sequencing depth across donors underlay the presence/absence analyses.

On this clone: Its antigen is still unknown.

The sequenced sample consisted of PBMCs. The chain recombines TRBV11-2 with TRBJ2-3, with 9 nucleotides matching TRBD1. The clonotype was recovered from a woman between 50 and 59 years old in good health and CMV-seronegative. CDR3 region: CASSPNRGHGTDTQYF. Written as DNA, the CDR3 is TGTGCCAGCAGCCCTAACAGGGGGCATGGCACAGATACGCAGTATTTT.